This T cell receptor (beta chain) was found in a study of cytomegalovirus exposure and HLA in healthy donors (dated by TCRdb to 2017 to 2019). Regarding the study in general: According to a later analysis, one platform produced both the roughly 110 validation repertoires and the 666 repertoires of the first cohort. High-throughput TCR immunosequencing, statistical association of individual TCRs with disease status, and machine learning were combined to predict cytomegalovirus infection status. Besides the first cohort of hundreds of subjects, a separate validation cohort made up of over a hundred different subjects was used. The study aimed to test whether cataloging public T cell receptors could reveal signatures of past pathogen exposure.

The paper's findings and limits, for the study overall: Of the cluster scores, 90% to 95% were above 0 in a later analysis, which found that TCRs clustered in the first cohort also tended to co-occur in the 95 to 150 validation repertoires. In vitro tests confirmed that a few of the cytomegalovirus-associated TCR beta chains recognize cytomegalovirus antigens. The authors suggested that the approach could potentially be extended to other disease states and immunological phenotypes. While some public TCRs were present in many individuals, most TCR sequences turned up only very rarely across donors. The study listed 150 to 200 TCR beta chains as associated with cytomegalovirus. In both the original and validation cohorts, the classifier was reported to diagnose cytomegalovirus status with high specificity and sensitivity. The validation cohort had no HLA typing available for a later analysis, so co-occurrence within that cohort was assessed over all 130 or so repertoires.

The donors were included in the validation cohort of approximately 130 subjects, a group kept apart from the 666-subject first cohort. The library was built by means of the immunoSEQ multiplex PCR assay. The paper's processing steps were these. A statistical classification framework was developed to diagnose cytomegalovirus status using the catalog of TCR beta chain sequences. TCRdb carries this immuneACCESS record with in-frame sequences only. Its versions omit some clonotypes, under half of them owing to an unresolved V gene in the studies checked, with the rest unexplained. The DNA was the basis for D and trimming; V, J and clone size are from that table. The sample table lists some 180,000 clones, about three quarters of them with a count of one. Around 1.2% of the sample is in the top ten clones. The CDR3 runs 16 amino acids, cysteine and phenylalanine included. Only the CDR3 part of the read is kept: 48 bases, read in frame from the first base. The germline V gene specifies LGHNA as CDR1 and YNFKEQ as CDR2. A distance of 14 bases separates the germline ends of V and J, which lose 1 base and 2 bases respectively.

About this clone itself: Its antigen is currently not known. Nothing much larger sits one base from this clone, and base qualities are not available.

The receptor chain draws on TRBV4-2 and TRBJ1-2; TRBD1 is possibly the D segment (5 matching bases). This receptor was obtained from a woman aged 25 to 39 in good health and CMV-seronegative. Sample: PBMCs. The CDR3 is CASSQALRQQNYGYTF. In nucleotides, the sequence is TGTGCCAGCAGCCAAGCCCTCCGACAGCAAAACTATGGCTACACCTTC.